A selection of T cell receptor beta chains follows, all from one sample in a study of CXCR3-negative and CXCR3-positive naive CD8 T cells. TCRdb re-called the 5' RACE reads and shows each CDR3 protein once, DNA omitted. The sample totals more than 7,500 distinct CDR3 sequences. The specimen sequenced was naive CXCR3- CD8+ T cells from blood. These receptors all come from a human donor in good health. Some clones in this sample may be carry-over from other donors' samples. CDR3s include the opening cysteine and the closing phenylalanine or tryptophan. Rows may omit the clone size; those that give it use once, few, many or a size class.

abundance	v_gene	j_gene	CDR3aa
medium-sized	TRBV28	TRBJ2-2	CASSLAGRTGELFF
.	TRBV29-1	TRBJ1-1	CSVDISLKGEAFF
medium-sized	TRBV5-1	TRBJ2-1	CASSVGLAGGHNEQFF
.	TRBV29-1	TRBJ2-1	CSVEDLAVQQFF
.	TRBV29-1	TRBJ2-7	CSAVTDRALSYEQYF
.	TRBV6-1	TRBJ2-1	CATSSYNEQFF
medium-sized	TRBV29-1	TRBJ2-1	CSVEGYGTVNEQFF
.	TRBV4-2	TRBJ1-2	CASSQETGVYGYTF
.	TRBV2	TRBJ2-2	CARGEQGMSTGELFF
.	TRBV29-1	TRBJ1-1	CSVPKNTEAFF
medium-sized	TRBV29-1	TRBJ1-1	CSVEGGGTEAFF
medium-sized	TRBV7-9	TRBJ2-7	CASSLSSGPPGEQYF
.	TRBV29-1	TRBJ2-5	CSVDSQETQYF
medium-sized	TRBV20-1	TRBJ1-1	CSALTVYTEAFF
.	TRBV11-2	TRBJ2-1	CASSWTGGSYNEQFF
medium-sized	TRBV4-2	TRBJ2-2	CASTPGAYTGELFF
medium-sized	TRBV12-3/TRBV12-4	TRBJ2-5	CASSLWAPTETQYF
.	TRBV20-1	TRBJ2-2	CSARDPNTGELFF
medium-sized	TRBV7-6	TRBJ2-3	CASSSLLRTDTQYF
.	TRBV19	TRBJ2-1	CASSGSSSYNEQFF
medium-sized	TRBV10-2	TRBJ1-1	CASSENDSPGTEAFF
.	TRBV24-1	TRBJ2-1	CATTPAHNNEQFF
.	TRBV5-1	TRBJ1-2	CASSSSDGDYGYTF
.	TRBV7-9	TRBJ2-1	CASSYAGGPFYNEQFF
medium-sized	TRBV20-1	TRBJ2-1	CSARRENYNEQFF
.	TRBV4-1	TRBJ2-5	CASSQDTGGETQYF
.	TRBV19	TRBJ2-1	CASSIWGNGEQFF
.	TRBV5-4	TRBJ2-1	CASSLDQGAGYNEQFF
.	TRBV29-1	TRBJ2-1	CSVPRAGQGWEQFF
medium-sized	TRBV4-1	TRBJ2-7	CASSQDPGVGYEQYF
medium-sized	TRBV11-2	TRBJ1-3	CASSFMRDAAYSGNTIYF
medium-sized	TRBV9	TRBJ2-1	CASSVGSGSYNEQFF
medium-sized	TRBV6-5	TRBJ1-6	CASSYRGSINSPLHF